Listed below are T cell receptor beta chains from one sample, sequenced in a study of STAT5B mutations in CD4+ large granular lymphocyte leukemia. TCRdb keeps only in-frame clones here, not all; method: immunoSEQ multiplex PCR. The sample carries 25,000 to 30,000 clones, about 76% recorded once. The sample consisted of CD4+ T cells from blood buffy coats. These receptors originate from a human donor in good health. Both conserved end residues are part of each CDR3. Each record gives: D gene, V gene, clone size, CDR3 length, J gene, CDR3 protein, CDR3 DNA. D genes are given only for firm matches. Only some rows state a clone size, as once, few, many or a class for expanded clones.

>TRBD1|TRBV5-1|NA|16|TRBJ1-6
CASSFLGQGEGSPLHF
TGCGCCAGCAGCTTTCTGGGACAGGGTGAAGGATCACCCCTCCACTTT
>NA|TRBV6-1|NA|12|TRBJ2-7
CASSESTYEQYF
TGTGCCAGCAGTGAAAGTACTTACGAGCAGTACTTC
>NA|TRBV19|NA|13|TRBJ1-4
CASSISGKGKLFF
TGTGCCAGTAGTATCAGCGGCAAGGGAAAACTGTTTTTT
>NA|TRBV28|NA|13|TRBJ1-5
CASSLGVDQPQHF
TGTGCCAGCAGTTTGGGGGTAGACCAGCCCCAGCATTTT
>NA|TRBV5-1|NA|14|TRBJ1-1
CASSLNVANTEAFF
TGCGCCAGCAGCTTGAATGTAGCGAACACTGAAGCTTTCTTT
>NA|TRBV6-5|few|14|TRBJ2-6
CASSESSGANVLTF
TGTGCCAGCAGTGAGAGCTCTGGGGCCAACGTCCTGACTTTC
>NA|TRBV6-1|NA|14|TRBJ1-1
CASSELTSNTEAFF
TGTGCCAGCAGTGAGCTGACATCGAACACTGAAGCTTTCTTT
>NA|TRBV7-9|NA|13|TRBJ1-1
CASNALVGTEAFF
TGTGCCAGCAATGCTTTAGTGGGCACTGAAGCTTTCTTT
>TRBD2|TRBV7-2|NA|16|TRBJ2-1
CASSPDSSGGYNEQFF
TGTGCCAGCAGCCCGGATTCTAGCGGGGGTTACAATGAGCAGTTCTTC
>TRBD2|TRBV5-4|NA|16|TRBJ2-2
CASSPWLAGGPGELFF
TGTGCCAGCAGCCCCTGGCTAGCGGGGGGGCCCGGGGAGCTGTTTTTT
>TRBD2|TRBV19|NA|16|TRBJ2-2
CASTDRLAGKGGELFF
TGTGCCAGTACCGATCGGCTAGCGGGAAAGGGCGGGGAGCTGTTTTTT
>NA|TRBV29-1|NA|12|TRBJ2-5
CSVEGAGETQYF
TGCAGCGTTGAGGGGGCGGGGGAGACCCAGTACTTC
>NA|TRBV19|few|11|TRBJ1-1
CASVRYTEAFF
TGTGCCAGTGTGAGGTACACTGAAGCTTTCTTT
>TRBD1|TRBV2|NA|14|TRBJ2-7
CASRRPGQGPEQYF
TGTGCCAGCAGACGACCGGGACAGGGACCCGAGCAGTACTTC
>TRBD1|TRBV18|NA|15|TRBJ2-3
CASSPYDRDTDTQYF
TGTGCCAGCTCACCGTACGACAGGGACACAGATACGCAGTATTTT
>TRBD1|TRBV7-2|NA|16|TRBJ2-7
CASSLAYGQASYEQYF
TGTGCCAGCAGCTTAGCATATGGACAGGCATCATACGAGCAGTACTTC
>NA|TRBV6-6|few|11|TRBJ1-2
CASSAVGGYTF
TGTGCCAGCAGTGCCGTAGGAGGCTACACCTTC
>NA|TRBV4-2|NA|17|TRBJ2-6
CASSQRGRESGANVLTF
TGTGCCAGCAGCCAACGGGGGCGCGAGTCTGGGGCCAACGTCCTGACTTTC
>NA|TRBV29-1|few|12|TRBJ1-1
CSVGEGNTEAFF
TGCAGCGTTGGGGAGGGGAACACTGAAGCTTTCTTT
>NA|TRBV11-3|NA|15|TRBJ1-4
CASSLGQLRNEKLFF
TGTGCCAGCAGCTTAGGCCAGCTCCGTAATGAAAAACTGTTTTTT
>TRBD2|TRBV28|NA|13|TRBJ2-3
CASKVPGGDTQYF
TGTGCCAGCAAGGTACCCGGGGGGGATACGCAGTATTTT
>NA|TRBV5-4|NA|14|TRBJ1-2
CASSWGREAYGYTF
TGTGCCAGCAGCTGGGGCAGGGAGGCCTATGGCTACACCTTC
>TRBD1|TRBV5-1|NA|15|TRBJ1-1
CASSLGRGRNTEAFF
TGCGCCAGCAGCTTAGGTAGGGGGCGGAACACTGAAGCTTTCTTT
>TRBD1|TRBV7-9|NA|14|TRBJ1-1
CASSLDPRTGKAFF
TGTGCCAGCAGCTTAGATCCACGGACAGGGAAAGCTTTCTTT
>TRBD2|TRBV5-1|NA|16|TRBJ2-5
CASSLVLAGAQETQYF
TGCGCCAGCAGCTTGGTCCTAGCGGGGGCCCAAGAGACCCAGTACTTC
>NA|TRBV9|NA|16|TRBJ1-1
CASSPGMTYGNTEAFF
TGTGCCAGCAGCCCAGGCATGACTTACGGGAACACTGAAGCTTTCTTT
>NA|TRBV5-1|NA|16|TRBJ1-4
CASSFGTHATNEKLFF
TGCGCCAGCAGCTTCGGGACACATGCAACTAATGAAAAACTGTTTTTT
>TRBD2|TRBV7-6|NA|19|TRBJ2-1
CASSQKSGLAGGPNNEQFF
TGTGCCAGCAGCCAGAAATCGGGACTAGCGGGGGGTCCCAACAATGAGCAGTTCTTC
>NA|TRBV7-3|few|17|TRBJ2-2
CASSLDVGSANTGELFF
TGTGCCAGCAGCTTAGATGTGGGGTCAGCGAACACCGGGGAGCTGTTTTTT
>TRBD1|TRBV5-1|NA|17|TRBJ1-5
CASSLDPTGDSNQPQHF
TGCGCCAGCAGCTTGGACCCGACAGGGGATAGCAATCAGCCCCAGCATTTT
>NA|TRBV6-4|NA|13|TRBJ1-2
CASSGAGNYGYTF
TGTGCCAGCAGTGGGGCGGGAAACTATGGCTACACCTTC
>NA|TRBV6-6|NA|16|TRBJ1-2
CASSYSIYSGAYGYTF
TGTGCCAGCAGTTACTCGATTTACTCAGGGGCCTATGGCTACACCTTC
>NA|TRBV9|NA|16|TRBJ1-3
CASSARHGDSGNTIYF
TGTGCCAGCAGCGCCCGACACGGAGACTCTGGAAACACCATATATTTT
>TRBD1|TRBV5-4|once|13|TRBJ2-5
CASSPDRKETQYF
TGTGCCAGCAGCCCGGACAGGAAAGAGACCCAGTACTTC
>NA|TRBV5-1|NA|14|TRBJ2-3
CASSLARITDTQYF
TGCGCCAGCAGCTTGGCCAGAATCACAGATACGCAGTATTTT
>NA|TRBV18|once|11|TRBJ2-5
CASSPLETQYF
TGTGCCAGCTCACCCTTGGAGACCCAGTACTTC
>NA|TRBV10-3|NA|13|TRBJ2-7
CAISEPGGGEQYF
TGTGCCATCAGTGAGCCTGGAGGCGGCGAGCAGTACTTC
>NA|TRBV19|NA|15|TRBJ1-5
CASNPGTSRGQPQHF
TGTGCCAGTAATCCCGGGACATCGCGGGGTCAGCCCCAGCATTTT
>TRBD2|TRBV2|NA|15|TRBJ2-3
CASRDGLAGADTQYF
TGTGCCAGCAGGGATGGACTAGCGGGAGCAGATACGCAGTATTTT
>NA|TRBV5-4|once|12|TRBJ2-1
CASSRTYNEQFF
TGTGCCAGCAGTCGAACCTACAATGAGCAGTTCTTC
>NA|TRBV19|NA|11|TRBJ1-2
CASSMGYGYTF
TGTGCCAGTAGTATGGGCTATGGCTACACCTTC
>TRBD1|TRBV19|NA|16|TRBJ1-3
CASSRSGTGYWDTIYF
TGTGCCAGTAGCAGATCCGGGACAGGTTATTGGGACACCATATATTTT
>TRBD1|TRBV19|NA|15|TRBJ2-5
CASRDYRGEYETQYF
TGTGCCAGTAGAGACTACAGGGGAGAATACGAGACCCAGTACTTC
>NA|TRBV6-1|once|15|TRBJ2-2
CASTTSKANTGELFF
TGTGCCAGCACCACCTCTAAGGCTAACACCGGGGAGCTGTTTTTT
>NA|TRBV7-9|NA|14|TRBJ1-1
CASSLEGTSTEAFF
TGTGCCAGCAGCTTAGAAGGAACGTCCACTGAAGCTTTCTTT
>TRBD1|TRBV30|NA|15|TRBJ1-5
CAWSVRQGARWPQHF
TGTGCCTGGAGTGTCCGCCAGGGGGCGCGTTGGCCCCAGCATTTT
>NA|TRBV18|NA|12|TRBJ2-1
CASSPQGNEQFF
TGTGCCAGCTCACCACAGGGCAATGAGCAGTTCTTC
>NA|TRBV7-2|NA|15|TRBJ2-1
CASRSQGASYNEQFF
TGTGCCAGCAGGTCCCAAGGGGCGTCCTACAATGAGCAGTTCTTC
>NA|TRBV10-3|NA|14|TRBJ1-5
CAISPTDSNQPQHF
TGTGCCATCAGTCCGACAGATAGCAATCAGCCCCAGCATTTT
>NA|TRBV5-1|NA|14|TRBJ2-2
CASSFSGDTGELFF
TGCGCCAGCAGCTTTTCGGGGGATACCGGGGAGCTGTTTTTT
>TRBD2|TRBV7-2|NA|18|TRBJ2-3
CASSPTGLAGVSADTQYF
TGTGCCAGCAGCCCGACAGGACTAGCGGGAGTTTCGGCAGATACGCAGTATTTT
>TRBD2|TRBV10-3|NA|14|TRBJ2-5
CAIRVSGRIETQYF
TGTGCCATCAGAGTTAGCGGGAGGATAGAGACCCAGTACTTC
>NA|TRBV7-3|NA|15|TRBJ2-2
CASSPFSGDTGELFF
TGTGCCAGCAGCCCATTTTCGGGGGACACCGGGGAGCTGTTTTTT
>TRBD2|TRBV15|NA|17|TRBJ2-1
CATSRELAGAGNNEQFF
TGTGCCACCAGCAGAGAACTAGCGGGAGCTGGGAACAATGAGCAGTTCTTC
>TRBD2|TRBV11-2|once|17|TRBJ2-1
CASSLMAGGLTYNEQFF
TGTGCCAGCAGCTTAATGGCGGGGGGCCTAACCTACAATGAGCAGTTCTTC
>NA|TRBV4-1|NA|16|TRBJ2-4
CASSQGGRETKNIQYF
TGCGCCAGCAGCCAAGGGGGAAGGGAGACCAAAAACATTCAGTACTTC
>NA|TRBV6-4|NA|13|TRBJ2-2
CASSPRGAGELFF
TGTGCCAGCAGTCCCAGGGGAGCCGGGGAGCTGTTTTTT
>NA|TRBV30|NA|13|TRBJ2-1
CAWSRPLPNEQFF
TGTGCCTGGAGTAGACCCCTACCAAATGAGCAGTTCTTC
>TRBD2|TRBV9|NA|15|TRBJ2-7
CASSVGWSGSDEQYF
TGTGCCAGCAGCGTAGGCTGGAGCGGGAGCGACGAGCAGTACTTC